The sequence of this T cell receptor beta chain was determined in a study of Ad26.COV2.S vaccination and SARS-CoV-2 variants. Study-wide background: By the intramuscular route, Ad26.COV2.S was given once, or twice 56 days apart. The study's findings and limits: Across vaccine and placebo recipients, the breadth of non-spike TCRs was similar. Quantification of TCR breadth and depth may have yielded underestimates of total T cell responses.

The treatment is: roughly 18 received Ad26.COV2.S at low or high dose, single or two shots; a few received placebo; per-sample allocation not given. Collection of samples fell on day 63 after the first vaccine or placebo injection. To note about this clone: What it binds is unknown.

This CDR3 is 14 amino acids long. The V gene lost 1 base and the J gene lost 6 bases, with 9 bases spanning the gap. The germline V gene has CDR1 KGHDR and CDR2 SFDVKD. Using immunoSEQ multiplex PCR, the repertoire was profiled, and TCRdb retains in-frame clones only, with some absent. The profile covers roughly 420,000 clones, with roughly 87% appearing a single time and 2.5% to 3% taken by the ten largest. This rearrangement joins TRBV24-1 to TRBJ2-1; D possibly corresponds to TRBD1 (6 bases). This receptor was taken from a person between 18 and 60 years old who received the Ad26.COV2.S COVID-19 vaccine or a placebo. The sample was peripheral blood, taken in a trial of Ad26.COV2.S vaccine versus placebo. The CDR3 DNA reads as TGTGCCACCAGTGATTTTGAGGGGGTCAATGAGCAGTTCTTC. This translates into CATSDFEGVNEQFF.